These 3 T cell receptor beta chains were sequenced from one sample in a study of cytomegalovirus exposure and HLA in healthy donors. The PCR used 60 Vbeta and 13 Jbeta primers. The protocol was immunoSEQ multiplex PCR, while the TCRdb copy is restricted to in-frame clones and leaves out a portion. The sample consists of about 140,000 clones, roughly a tenth of them appearing once. The material sequenced was PBMCs. All receptors come from a male donor in good health and CMV-seronegative.

V is TRBV6-1 and J is TRBJ2-7, with 8 bases lining up with TRBD1. Germline V gene lookup returns CDR1 MNHNS and CDR2 SASEGT. The CDR3 has 15 residues. Trimming at V came to 6 bases and at J to 1 base, leaving 8 bases not matched to a gene. CDR3 region: CASRTGAGESYEQYF. For the CDR3, the DNA is TGTGCCAGCAGGACAGGGGCCGGAGAGTCCTACGAGCAGTACTTC.

The rearrangement joins TRBV5-1 to TRBJ1-2; TRBD1 might be the D (5 bases). Germline lookup yields CDR1 SGHRS and CDR2 YFSETQ. This CDR3 contains 15 residues. V lost 1 base and J lost 3, with 13 bases in between. The DNA for the CDR3 is TGCGCCAGCAGCTTGTCTGGGGCGGCAGACTATGGCTACACCTTC. It specifies CASSLSGAADYGYTF.

This sequence joins TRBV2 and TRBJ1-4; no clear D. Trimming pared 6 bases from V and 0 bases from J, leaving 8 bases between. Germline V gives CDR1 SNHLY, CDR2 FYNNEI. The CDR3 totals 14 residues. CDR3 DNA: TGTGCCAGCAGGGACGGGGCAACTAATGAAAAACTGTTTTTT. Translated, it gives CASRDGATNEKLFF.